The T cell receptor beta chain described here comes from a study of CD8 T cells in Susac syndrome. Random hexamers were used to reverse transcribe roughly 0.5 to 1 ug of RNA. TCRdb used MiXCR to reprocess the immunoSEQ multiplex PCR reads, holding one entry per CDR3 protein. The sample has 150,000 to 200,000 distinct CDR3 sequences; about 95% are singletons. This CDR3 has 13 amino acids. Germline values: CDR1 LNHDA, CDR2 SQIVND (reference sequence). Trimming removed 6 bases from V and 7 bases from J, with 13 bases in between. Sequencing input: CD4+ T cells from PBMCs. The clonotype was recovered from a human donor in good health. V and J are TRBV19 and TRBJ2-4; D is perhaps TRBD1 (6 bases). CDR3 sequence: CASSLPDRNIQYF. CDR3 DNA sequence: TGTGCCAGTAGCCTACCTGACAGGAACATTCAGTACTTC.